Presented here are 27 T cell receptor beta chains from one specimen sequenced in a study of shared clonotypes between healthy human individuals (dated by TCRdb to about 2020). Libraries were prepared through the immunoSEQ multiplex PCR assay. TCRdb retrieved this table from immuneACCESS and kept in-frame rearrangements only. Not all clones are present; in checked studies, unresolved V genes account for under half, and no reason is known for the remainder. The sample includes about half a million clones, with 70% to 80% observed a single time. Around 11% of the sample rests with the top ten. The sample was PBMCs. The receptor source for this set is a middle-aged woman in good health. Some clones in this sample may be carry-over from other donors' samples.

The chain uses TRBV6-5 and TRBJ2-7; D might be TRBD2 (6 bases). Germline loops: CDR1 MNHEY, CDR2 SVGAGI. Trimming took off 6 bases at V and 7 bases at J, with 19 bases between the two ends. This CDR3 spans 14 amino acids. The CDR3 loop is CASRPLGGKGEQYF. For the CDR3, the DNA is TGTGCCAGCAGACCCCTTGGGGGGAAAGGGGAGCAGTACTTC.

The gene calls are TRBV30 and TRBJ2-7, with D perhaps TRBD2 (7 bases). V was cut by 0 bases and J by 6 bases, with 15 bases left in between. Germline V gene sequence: CDR1 GTSNPN, CDR2 SVGIG (reference sequence). The CDR3 spans 14 residues. The CDR3 region is CAWSVWGGSGEQYF. In nucleotides, the CDR3 is TGTGCCTGGAGTGTATGGGGGGGCTCGGGCGAGCAGTACTTC.

This sequence joins TRBV28 and TRBJ2-1; 14 bases are a match to TRBD2. The V segment lost 5 bases and the J segment 4 bases; nucleotides outside the gene matches: 7. The V gene's germline CDR1 is MDHEN and CDR2 SYDVKM. This CDR3 is built from 17 residues. The DNA for the CDR3 is TGTGCCAGCAGTCCCGGGACTAGCGGGAGCCCTTACAATGAGCAGTTCTTC. Translated: CASSPGTSGSPYNEQFF.

This clone came up a few times. Distinct nucleotide sequences in the sample also encode this CDR3. The rearrangement links TRBV5-1 to TRBJ1-1, with D maybe TRBD1 (5 bases). The CDR3 is 14 amino acids. With 0 bases removed from V and 1 base from J, the gap between germline ends came to 7 bases. Germline V CDR1 and CDR2: SGHRS, YFSETQ. The chain's CDR3 is CASSLEGRNTEAFF. DNA of the CDR3: TGCGCCAGCAGCTTGGAGGGGAGGAACACTGAAGCTTTCTTT.

On this clone itself: A read error is the likely source, as a far larger clone sits one nucleotide away. The V and J genes are TRBV18 and TRBJ2-7; D possibly matches TRBD1 or TRBD2 (5 bases each). Trimming removed 1 base from V and 2 bases from J, with 6 bases in between. The CDR3 consists of 13 residues. Germline CDR1 and CDR2: KGHSH and LQKENI. In DNA, the CDR3 is TGTGCCAGCTCACCACTGGGGGCCTACGAGCAGTACTTC. Its protein product is CASSPLGAYEQYF.

The chain links TRBV7-9 to TRBJ1-5; no clear D gene. Trimming took 5 bases from V and 4 from J, leaving 12 bases between them. This CDR3 region has 14 residues. Per germline, CDR1 SEHNR and CDR2 FQNEAQ (reference sequence). The CDR3 protein is CASSPAGLNQPQHF. CDR3 sequence (DNA): TGTGCCAGCAGCCCCGCTGGGTTGAATCAGCCCCAGCATTTT. The full variable domain, completed using reference TRBV7-9 and TRBJ1-5, is DTGVSQNPRHKITKRGQNVTFRCDPISEHNRLYWYRQTLGQGPEFLTYFQNEAQLEKSRLLSDRFSAERPKGSFSTLEIQRTEQGDSAMYLCASSPAGLNQPQHFGDGTRLSIL.

The V gene is TRBV2, the J gene TRBJ1-2, with 9 bases fitting TRBD1. In germline, CDR1 is SNHLY, CDR2 FYNNEI. The J segment lost 2 bases and the V segment lost 8 bases, leaving 3 bases of the junction unmatched. This CDR3 comprises 13 residues. CDR3 in amino acids: CASPGQGNYGYTF. The CDR3 bases are TGTGCCAGCCCTGGACAGGGGAACTATGGCTACACCTTC.

The rearrangement uses TRBV18 and TRBJ2-3, with D tentatively TRBD2 (5 bases). This CDR3 is built from 15 residues. CDR1 is KGHSH, CDR2 LQKENI, per germline. V shed 1 base and J shed 4 bases, with 12 bases lying between them. The CDR3 sequence: CASSPRGLHADTQYF. The CDR3 region has the DNA TGTGCCAGCTCACCACGCGGGCTCCATGCAGATACGCAGTATTTT.

This chain links TRBV28 with TRBJ2-3, with 12 nucleotides matching TRBD1. Germline values: CDR1 MDHEN, CDR2 SYDVKM. J lost 4 bases, V lost 6 bases, and 5 bases had no gene match. There are 15 residues in the CDR3. The CDR3 spells CASSPGQGAPDTQYF. The DNA for the CDR3 is TGTGCCAGCAGCCCGGGACAGGGGGCCCCAGATACGCAGTATTTT.

J is TRBJ1-3 and V is TRBV7-9; 7 nucleotides agree with TRBD1. This CDR3 comprises 14 residues. CDR1 is SEHNR and CDR2 is FQNEAQ in the germline V gene (reference sequence). The ends lost 8 bases at V and 11 bases at J; junction bases unmatched: 15. The CDR3: CASGESQGVGAIYF. The CDR3 nucleotides are TGTGCCAGCGGGGAGTCTCAGGGGGTCGGTGCCATATATTTT.

This chain links TRBV21-1 with TRBJ1-1; the table's TRBD1 call for D was not verified on the DNA. TRBV21-1 is described as a pseudogene. The CDR3 has 16 residues. In nucleotides, the CDR3 is TGTGCCAGCAGCAAAGGCGGACAGTACTACAGAACTGAAGCTTTCTTT. This codes for CASSKGGQYYRTEAFF.

The chain recombines TRBV11-2 with TRBJ1-1, with D uncertain. Looked up from germline, CDR1 is SGHAT and CDR2 is FQNNGV. The V end was cut by 3 bases, the J end by 4 bases, with 9 bases between. The CDR3 is 13 residues long. CDR3 in amino acids: CASSFRIATEAFF. CDR3 nucleotide sequence: TGTGCCAGCAGCTTTCGGATTGCCACTGAAGCTTTCTTT.

This clone was observed once. V usage is TRBV10-1 and J usage is TRBJ2-7; TRBD2 might be the D (5 bases). The CDR3 contains 13 residues. Germline V gene data show CDR1 as WNHNN and CDR2 as SYGVQD (reference sequence). The ends were cut back, 6 bases at V and 0 bases at J, with 9 bases in the middle. CDR3 bases: TGCGCCAGCAGCCGAGGGCCCTCCTACGAGCAGTACTTC. Its translation is CASSRGPSYEQYF.

The chain combines TRBV2 with TRBJ1-5; D is undetermined. The germline V and J ends were trimmed by 8 bases and 9 bases, with 20 bases remaining between them. The germline gives CDR1 SNHLY, CDR2 FYNNEI. The CDR3 has 14 amino acids. The CDR3 protein is CASSFSDMERPQHF. CDR3 sequence (DNA): TGTGCCAGCTCCTTTTCGGATATGGAGCGGCCCCAGCATTTT.

This rearrangement joins TRBV20-1 to TRBJ2-7, with unresolved D. Trimming cost V 6 bases and J 3 bases, with 9 bases left between them. This CDR3 is 11 amino acids long. Germline lookup yields CDR1 DFQATT and CDR2 SNEGSKA (reference sequence). CDR3 residues: CSAKKGYEQYF. The CDR3, as DNA: TGCAGTGCAAAGAAAGGCTACGAGCAGTACTTC.

This clone was seen more than once but under ten times. The chain recombines TRBV9 with TRBJ2-3; D is ambiguous. The V and J ends lost 0 bases and 2 bases respectively, with 13 bases between them. This CDR3 contains 16 residues. Germline V lookup: CDR1 SGDLS, CDR2 YYNGEE. The CDR3 DNA reads TGTGCCAGCAGCGTAGCTGGTGGCGGATACACAGATACGCAGTATTTT. This sequence encodes CASSVAGGGYTDTQYF.

This clone has a count of ten or more. Other DNA sequences in the same sample also yield this CDR3. J is TRBJ2-2 and V is TRBV4-1; a possible D gene is TRBD2 (5 bases). CDR1 MGHRA and CDR2 YSYEKL come from the germline V gene. Trimming stripped 0 bases from V and 1 base from J, with 9 bases between. The CDR3 is made up of 16 amino acids. Written as DNA, the CDR3 is TGCGCCAGCAGCCAAGATCACAGCGGGAACACCGGGGAGCTGTTTTTT. Translated, it gives CASSQDHSGNTGELFF.

This clone came up once. This chain uses TRBV6-5 with TRBJ1-4, with 7 nucleotides matching TRBD1. Looked up from germline, CDR1 is MNHEY and CDR2 is SVGAGI. Trimming at V came to 5 bases and at J to 4 bases, leaving 7 bases not matched to a gene. There are 15 residues in the CDR3. CDR3 region: CASSNDRAYNEKLFF. DNA of the CDR3: TGTGCCAGCAGTAACGACAGGGCTTATAATGAAAAACTGTTTTTT.

Points on this clone: Sequence at one end of the junction differs from germline and may be a read error. The gene calls are TRBV29-1 and TRBJ2-3; 10 nucleotides line up with TRBD2. This CDR3 has 18 residues. The germline V gene has CDR1 SQVTM and CDR2 ANQGSEA. The chain's CDR3 is CSVEGGPGAGGPGDTQYF. The CDR3 nucleotides read TGCAGCGTCGAAGGGGGCCCGGGAGCGGGAGGGCCAGGCGATACGCAGTATTTT.

The gene calls are TRBV28 and TRBJ2-7; 11 positions match TRBD1. This CDR3 has 14 residues. Germline CDR1 MDHEN, CDR2 SYDVKM. The junction had 6 bases not matched to a gene; V was cut back by 10 bases and J by 1 base. The CDR3 nucleotides read TGTGCCATCATAGGACAGGGGGCTTCCTACGAGCAGTACTTC. Residues: CAIIGQGASYEQYF.

The count of this clone is one. The chain has TRBV6-4 and TRBJ1-1; D may be TRBD1 (5 bases). V was shortened by 6 bases and J by 3 bases, with 11 bases between the two germline ends. The CDR3 loop spans 13 amino acids. The germline V gene encodes CDR1 MRHNA and CDR2 SNTAGT. The chain's CDR3 is CASSAQGDTEAFF. The CDR3 DNA reads TGTGCCAGCAGCGCTCAGGGAGACACTGAAGCTTTCTTT.

The gene calls are TRBV30 and TRBJ1-1, with D tentatively TRBD1 (6 bases). Per the germline V gene, CDR1 is GTSNPN and CDR2 is SVGIG (reference sequence). The CDR3 extends over 14 amino acids. The V end lost 0 bases, the J end lost 5 bases, and 13 bases lay between the germline ends. The CDR3 DNA sequence: TGTGCCTGGAGTGTGGGGGGTAGGGGGACTGAAGCTTTCTTT. Amino acid sequence: CAWSVGGRGTEAFF.

The gene calls are TRBV27 and TRBJ2-7; D tentatively reads TRBD1 or TRBD2 (5 bases each). CDR1 and CDR2 (germline): MNHEY, SMNVEV (reference sequence). V was pared by 6 bases and J by 1 base, with 13 bases between. The CDR3 is 14 residues long. The CDR3 loop reads CASSTGPGSYEQYF. In DNA, the CDR3 is TGTGCCAGCAGCACAGGTCCGGGGTCCTACGAGCAGTACTTC.

The J gene is TRBJ1-2, the V gene TRBV15; possibly TRBD1 for D (5 bases). The CDR3 has 14 amino acids. Trimming stripped 0 bases from V and 8 bases from J, with 13 bases between. The germline V gene encodes CDR1 LNHNV and CDR2 YYDKDF (reference sequence). The CDR3 loop reads CATSRDSVAGGYTF. CDR3 DNA: TGTGCCACCAGCAGAGATTCCGTGGCAGGGGGCTACACCTTC.

The rearrangement joins TRBV2 to TRBJ2-3; the match to TRBD1 covers 10 bases. The CDR3 has 17 residues. V lost 5 bases and J lost 0; bases outside the gene matches: 8. Germline loops: CDR1 SNHLY, CDR2 FYNNEI. The CDR3: CASSKGQGVSSTDTQYF. The CDR3 region has the DNA TGTGCCAGCAGTAAAGGACAGGGGGTTTCTAGCACAGATACGCAGTATTTT. The full variable domain, its missing parts supplied by reference TRBV2 and TRBJ2-3, is EPEVTQTPSHQVTQMGQEVILRCVPISNHLYFYWYRQILGQKVEFLVSFYNNEISEKSEIFDDQFSVERPDGSNFTLKIRSTKLEDSAMYFCASSKGQGVSSTDTQYFGPGTRLTVL.

This clone has only a few counts. Other DNA sequences of this sample code for an identical CDR3. This rearrangement joins TRBV19 to TRBJ2-5; D might be TRBD2 (5 bases). The V gene's germline CDR1 is LNHDA and CDR2 SQIVND (reference sequence). This CDR3 is 15 amino acids long. Trimming took 3 bases from V and 4 from J, leaving 15 bases between them. The CDR3 DNA follows: TGTGCCAGTAGTATGATATCGGGGAGCGGAGAGACCCAGTACTTC. Translating it yields CASSMISGSGETQYF.

The J gene is TRBJ2-3, the V gene TRBV6-4; D uncertain. CDR1 MRHNA and CDR2 SNTAGT come from the germline V gene. Trimming stripped 0 bases from V and 5 bases from J, with 12 bases between. The CDR3 runs to 15 residues. CDR3 nucleotides: TGTGCCAGCAGTGACTCGAGTCATAGGCAAGATACGCAGTATTTT. As protein: CASSDSSHRQDTQYF.